This T cell receptor beta chain was observed in a study of CD8 T cells in Susac syndrome. It was with random hexamers that roughly 0.45 to 1 ug RNA was reverse transcribed. Multiplex immunoSEQ PCR targeted 54 Vbeta and 13 Jbeta TCR beta segments. TCRdb fed the immunoSEQ multiplex PCR reads into MiXCR, producing one record per CDR3 protein. The data contain about 76,000 distinct CDR3 sequences, more than 85% of them singletons. CD8+ and CD4+ T cells from blood underwent TCR beta sequencing. Negative isolation was used for CD8+ and CD4+ T cells, and FACS enrichment was applied to TEMRA cells. The germline gives CDR1 SEHNR, CDR2 FQNEAQ (reference sequence). This CDR3 is 16 amino acids long. V was cut by 5 bases and J by 0 bases, with 11 bases left in between.

The sequence derives from a human donor with multiple sclerosis. The chain employs TRBV7-9 and TRBJ1-6; D is perhaps TRBD1 (5 bases). Sequencing used CD8+ T cells from PBMCs. CDR3 sequence (DNA): TGTGCCAGCAGCATCGGGGGGGTCTCCTATAATTCACCCCTCCACTTT. Protein sequence: CASSIGGVSYNSPLHF.